This TCR beta chain was captured in a study of T cells after yellow fever vaccination. Whole-study context: Preparing low-cell-number fractions relied on SMART-Seq v4 Ultra Low Input.

This clonotype was seen repeatedly, ten times or more. TCRdb recomputed calls from the 5' RACE reads with MiXCR, one row per CDR3 protein. In the table there are 250,000 to 350,000 distinct CDR3 sequences, approximately 4.3% of which are singletons. The source was PBMCs, collected 15 days after the yellow fever booster vaccination. This clonotype originated in a man between 18 and 35 years old who received the YFV17D yellow fever vaccine.

CDR3 region: CASSIGGGGTEAFF. In nucleotides, the CDR3 is TGTGCCAGCTCCATAGGCGGGGGAGGGACTGAAGCTTTCTTT. The chain links TRBV12-3 or TRBV12-4 to TRBJ1-1; maybe TRBD1 (5 bases). V was clipped by 8 bases and J by 5 bases, with 18 bases between them. The CDR3 covers 14 residues.